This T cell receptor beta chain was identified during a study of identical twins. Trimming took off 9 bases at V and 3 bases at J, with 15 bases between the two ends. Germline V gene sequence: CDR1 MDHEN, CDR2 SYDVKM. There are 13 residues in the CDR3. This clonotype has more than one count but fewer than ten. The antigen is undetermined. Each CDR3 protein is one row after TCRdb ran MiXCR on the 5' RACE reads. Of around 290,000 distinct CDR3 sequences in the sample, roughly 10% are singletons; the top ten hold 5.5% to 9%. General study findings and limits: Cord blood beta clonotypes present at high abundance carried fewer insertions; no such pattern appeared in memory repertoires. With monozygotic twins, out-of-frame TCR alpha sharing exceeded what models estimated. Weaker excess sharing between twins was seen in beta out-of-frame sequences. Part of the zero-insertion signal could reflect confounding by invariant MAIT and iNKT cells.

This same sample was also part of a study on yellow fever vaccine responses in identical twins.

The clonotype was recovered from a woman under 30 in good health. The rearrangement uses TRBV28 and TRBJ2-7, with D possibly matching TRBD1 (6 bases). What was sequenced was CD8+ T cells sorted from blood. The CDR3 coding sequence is TGTGCCAGTAAATACCAGGGGTTCTACGAGCAGTACTTC. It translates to CASKYQGFYEQYF.